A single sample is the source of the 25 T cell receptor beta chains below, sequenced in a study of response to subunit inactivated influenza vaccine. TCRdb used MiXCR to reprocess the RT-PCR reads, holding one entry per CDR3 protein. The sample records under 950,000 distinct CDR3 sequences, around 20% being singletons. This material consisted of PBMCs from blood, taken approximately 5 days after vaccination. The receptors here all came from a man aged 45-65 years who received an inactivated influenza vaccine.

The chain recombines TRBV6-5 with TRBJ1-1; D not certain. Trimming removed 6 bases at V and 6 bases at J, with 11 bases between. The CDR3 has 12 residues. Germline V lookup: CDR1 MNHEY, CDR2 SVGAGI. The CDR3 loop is CASRATASEAFF. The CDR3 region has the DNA TGTGCCAGCAGGGCTACGGCTTCTGAAGCTTTCTTT.

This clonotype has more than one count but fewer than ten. This CDR3 is CATSRAGFEQYF. CDR3 nucleotide sequence: TGTGCCACCAGCAGAGCAGGGTTCGAGCAGTACTTC. The V and J genes are TRBV15 and TRBJ2-7; D might be TRBD1 (5 bases). CDR1 and CDR2 (germline): LNHNV, YYDKDF (reference sequence). CDR3 size: 12 residues. V lost 1 base, J lost 6 bases, and 7 bases lay in between.

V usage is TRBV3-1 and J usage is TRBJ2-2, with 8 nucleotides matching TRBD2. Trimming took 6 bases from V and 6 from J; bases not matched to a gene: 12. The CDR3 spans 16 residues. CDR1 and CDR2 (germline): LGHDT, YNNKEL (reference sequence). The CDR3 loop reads CASSKWREAGSGELFF. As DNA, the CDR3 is TGTGCCAGCAGTAAATGGCGGGAGGCCGGATCCGGGGAGCTGTTTTTT.

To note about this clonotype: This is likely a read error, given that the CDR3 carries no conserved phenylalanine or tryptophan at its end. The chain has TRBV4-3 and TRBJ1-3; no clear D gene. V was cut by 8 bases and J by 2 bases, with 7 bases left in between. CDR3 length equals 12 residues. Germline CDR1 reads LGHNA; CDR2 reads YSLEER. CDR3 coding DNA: TGCGCCAGCCGAGCTCCTGGAAACACCATATATCTT. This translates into CASRAPGNTIYL.

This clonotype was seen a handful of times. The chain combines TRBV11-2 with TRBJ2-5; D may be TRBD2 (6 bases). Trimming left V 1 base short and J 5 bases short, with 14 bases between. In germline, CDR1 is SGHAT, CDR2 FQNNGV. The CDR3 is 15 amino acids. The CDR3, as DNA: TGTGCCAGCAGCTTAGCACGTGGGACTTTTGAGACCCAGTACTTC. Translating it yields CASSLARGTFETQYF.

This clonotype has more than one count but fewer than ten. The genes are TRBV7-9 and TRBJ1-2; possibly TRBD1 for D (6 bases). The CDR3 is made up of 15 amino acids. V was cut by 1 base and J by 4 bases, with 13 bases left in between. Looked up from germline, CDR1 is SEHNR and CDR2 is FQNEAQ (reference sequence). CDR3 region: CASSLELRTVYGYTF. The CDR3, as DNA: TGTGCCAGCAGCTTAGAGTTAAGGACAGTCTATGGCTACACCTTC. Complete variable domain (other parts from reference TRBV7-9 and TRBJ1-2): DTGVSQNPRHKITKRGQNVTFRCDPISEHNRLYWYRQTLGQGPEFLTYFQNEAQLEKSRLLSDRFSAERPKGSFSTLEIQRTEQGDSAMYLCASSLELRTVYGYTFGSGTRLTVV.

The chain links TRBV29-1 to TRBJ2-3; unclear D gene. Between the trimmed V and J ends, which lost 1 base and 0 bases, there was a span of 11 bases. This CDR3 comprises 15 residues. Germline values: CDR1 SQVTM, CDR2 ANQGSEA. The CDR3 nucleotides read TGCAGCGTTGAAGGTGGGCGAACTAGCACAGATACGCAGTATTTT. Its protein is CSVEGGRTSTDTQYF.

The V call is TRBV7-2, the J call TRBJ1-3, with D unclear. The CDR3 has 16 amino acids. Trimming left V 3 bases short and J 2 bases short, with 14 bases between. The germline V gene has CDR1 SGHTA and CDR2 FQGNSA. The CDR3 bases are TGTGCCAGCAGCTTCGGACTAGTGAGGGCTGGAAACACCATATATTTT. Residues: CASSFGLVRAGNTIYF.

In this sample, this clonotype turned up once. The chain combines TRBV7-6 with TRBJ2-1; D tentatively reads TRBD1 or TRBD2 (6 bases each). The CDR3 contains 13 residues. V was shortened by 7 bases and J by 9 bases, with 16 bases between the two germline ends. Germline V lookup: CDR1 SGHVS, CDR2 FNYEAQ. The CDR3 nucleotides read TGTGCCAGCACCGCACTCGGAGGGGGTGAGCAGTTCTTC. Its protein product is CASTALGGGEQFF. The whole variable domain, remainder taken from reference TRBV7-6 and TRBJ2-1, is GAGVSQSPRYKVTKRGQDVALRCDPISGHVSLYWYRQALGQGPEFLTYFNYEAQQDKSGLPNDRFSAERPEGSISTLTIQRTEQRDSAMYRCASTALGGGEQFFGPGTRLTVL.

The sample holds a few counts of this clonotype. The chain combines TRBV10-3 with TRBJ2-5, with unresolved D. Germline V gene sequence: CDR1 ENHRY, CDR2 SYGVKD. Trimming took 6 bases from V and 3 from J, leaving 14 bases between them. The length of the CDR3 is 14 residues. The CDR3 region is CAIRGILGEETQYF. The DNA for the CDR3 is TGTGCCATCAGGGGTATCCTTGGGGAAGAGACCCAGTACTTC.

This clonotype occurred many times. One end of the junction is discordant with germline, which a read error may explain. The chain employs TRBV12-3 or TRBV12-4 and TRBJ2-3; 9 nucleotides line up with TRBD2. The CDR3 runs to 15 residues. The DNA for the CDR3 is TGCGCCAGCAGCTTGTCTAGCGGGGGCACAGATACGCAGTATTTT. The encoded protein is CASSLSSGGTDTQYF.

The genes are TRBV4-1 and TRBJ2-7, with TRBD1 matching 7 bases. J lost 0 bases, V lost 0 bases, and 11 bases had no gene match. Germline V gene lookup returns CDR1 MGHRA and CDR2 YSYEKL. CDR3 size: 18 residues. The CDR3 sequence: CASSQDEPGQLGSYEQYF. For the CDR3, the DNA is TGCGCCAGCAGCCAAGACGAACCGGGACAGCTGGGCTCCTACGAGCAGTACTTC.

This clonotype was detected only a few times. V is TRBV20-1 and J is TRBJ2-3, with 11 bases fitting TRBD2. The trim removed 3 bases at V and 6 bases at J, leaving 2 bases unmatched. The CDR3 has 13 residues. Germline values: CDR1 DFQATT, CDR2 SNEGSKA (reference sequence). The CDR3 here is CSASSGRADTQYF. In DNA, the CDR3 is TGCAGTGCTAGTAGCGGGAGGGCCGATACGCAGTATTTT.

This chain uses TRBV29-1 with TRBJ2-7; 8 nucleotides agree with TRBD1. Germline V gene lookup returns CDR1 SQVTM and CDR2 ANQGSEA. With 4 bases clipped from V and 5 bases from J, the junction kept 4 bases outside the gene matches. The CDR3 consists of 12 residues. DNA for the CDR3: TGCAGCGTTGGGGACAGGAGGAACGAGCAGTACTTC. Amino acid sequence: CSVGDRRNEQYF.

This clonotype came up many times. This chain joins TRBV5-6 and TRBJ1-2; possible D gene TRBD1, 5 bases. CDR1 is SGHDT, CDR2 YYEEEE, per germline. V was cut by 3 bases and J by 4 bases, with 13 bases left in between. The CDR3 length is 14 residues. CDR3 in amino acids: CASSSLDTVYGYTF. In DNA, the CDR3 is TGTGCCAGCAGCTCCTTGGACACGGTCTATGGCTACACCTTC.

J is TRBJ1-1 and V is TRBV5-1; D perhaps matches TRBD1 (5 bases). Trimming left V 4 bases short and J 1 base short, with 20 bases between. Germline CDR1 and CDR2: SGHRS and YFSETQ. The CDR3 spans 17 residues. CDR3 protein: CASSQTRGEGGNTEAFF. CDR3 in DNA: TGCGCCAGCAGCCAAACGAGGGGAGAGGGCGGGAACACTGAAGCTTTCTTT.

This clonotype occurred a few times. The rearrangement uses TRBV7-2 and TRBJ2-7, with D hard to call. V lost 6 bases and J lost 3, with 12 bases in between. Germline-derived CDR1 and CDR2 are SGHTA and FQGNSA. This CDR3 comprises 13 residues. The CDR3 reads CASSRADNYEQYF. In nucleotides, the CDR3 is TGTGCCAGCAGTCGGGCCGACAACTACGAGCAGTACTTC.

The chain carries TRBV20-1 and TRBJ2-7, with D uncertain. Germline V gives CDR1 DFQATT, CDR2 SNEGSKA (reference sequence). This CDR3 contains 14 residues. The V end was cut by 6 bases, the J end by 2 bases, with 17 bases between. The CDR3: CSANPSVGTYEQYF. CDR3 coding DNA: TGCAGTGCAAACCCCAGCGTAGGAACCTACGAGCAGTACTTC.

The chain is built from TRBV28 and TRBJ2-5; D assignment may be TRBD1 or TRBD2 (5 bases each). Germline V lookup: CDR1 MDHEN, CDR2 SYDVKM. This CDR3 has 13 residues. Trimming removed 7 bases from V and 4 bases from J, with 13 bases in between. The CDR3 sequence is CASTTPGTETQYF. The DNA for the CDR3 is TGTGCCAGCACCACCCCCGGGACAGAGACCCAGTACTTC.

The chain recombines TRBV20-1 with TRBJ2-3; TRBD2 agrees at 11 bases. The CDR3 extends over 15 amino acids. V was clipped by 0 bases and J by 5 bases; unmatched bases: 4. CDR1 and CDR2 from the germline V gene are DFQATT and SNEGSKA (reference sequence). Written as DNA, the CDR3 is TGCAGTGCTAGAGATATGACTAGCGGGGTAGATACGCAGTATTTT. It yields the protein CSARDMTSGVDTQYF.

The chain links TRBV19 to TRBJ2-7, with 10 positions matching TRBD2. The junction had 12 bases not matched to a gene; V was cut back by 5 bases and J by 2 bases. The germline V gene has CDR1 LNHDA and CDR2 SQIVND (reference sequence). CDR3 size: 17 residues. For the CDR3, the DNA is TGTGCCAGTAGTTTGGGGCTAGCGGGAGTTATCCCCTACGAGCAGTACTTC. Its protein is CASSLGLAGVIPYEQYF.

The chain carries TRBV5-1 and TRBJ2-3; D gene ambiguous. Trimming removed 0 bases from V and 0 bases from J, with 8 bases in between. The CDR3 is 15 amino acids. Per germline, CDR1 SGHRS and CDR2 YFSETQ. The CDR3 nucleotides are TGCGCCAGCAGCTTGGCTACTTCTAGCACAGATACGCAGTATTTT. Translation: CASSLATSSTDTQYF.

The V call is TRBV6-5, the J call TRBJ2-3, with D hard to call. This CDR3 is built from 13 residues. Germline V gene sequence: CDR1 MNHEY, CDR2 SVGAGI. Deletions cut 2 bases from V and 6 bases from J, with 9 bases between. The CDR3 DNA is TGTGCCAGCAGTTACGGTTGGTCTGATACGCAGTATTTT. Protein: CASSYGWSDTQYF.

The CDR3 region is CASSPGLAGGPEFF. CDR3 in DNA: TGCGCCAGCAGCCCCGGACTAGCGGGAGGGCCTGAGTTCTTC. J is TRBJ2-1 and V is TRBV5-1, with 15 bases that match TRBD2. Trimming cost V 4 bases and J 14 bases; bases outside gene matches: 7. Germline CDR1 SGHRS, CDR2 YFSETQ. This CDR3 has 14 residues.

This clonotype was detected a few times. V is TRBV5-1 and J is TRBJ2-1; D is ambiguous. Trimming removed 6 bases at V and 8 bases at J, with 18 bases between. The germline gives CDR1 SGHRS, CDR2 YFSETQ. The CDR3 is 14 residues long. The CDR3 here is CASTLDGSLHEQFF. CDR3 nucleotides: TGCGCCAGCACCCTGGACGGAAGCTTACATGAGCAGTTCTTC.